The 2 T cell receptor beta chains in this list originate from one sample, sequenced in a study of blood T cell repertoires in COVID-19. The assay was immunoSEQ multiplex PCR, and TCRdb's table has in-frame clones only and misses some. The sample lists hundreds of thousands of clones; 88% were seen once. The sample taken for sequencing was peripheral blood. These receptors were taken from a man between 35 and 55 years old with acute or convalescent COVID-19.

The gene calls are TRBV27 and TRBJ2-1; 8 nucleotides align to TRBD2. This CDR3 is built from 16 residues. V gave up 3 bases and J gave up 4 bases; unmatched junction bases: 8. Germline values: CDR1 MNHEY, CDR2 SMNVEV (reference sequence). CDR3: CASSFPAGAGYNEQFF. The CDR3 bases are TGTGCCAGCAGTTTCCCAGCGGGAGCAGGGTACAATGAGCAGTTCTTC.

The chain carries TRBV5-8 and TRBJ1-3; no clear D gene. Between the trimmed V and J ends, which lost 0 bases and 0 bases, there was a span of 10 bases. The germline gives CDR1 SGHTS, CDR2 YDEGEE. This CDR3 is 16 amino acids long. Here the CDR3 reads CASSLVTIFSGNTIYF. In DNA, the CDR3 is TGTGCCAGCAGCTTGGTCACAATTTTCTCTGGAAACACCATATATTTT.